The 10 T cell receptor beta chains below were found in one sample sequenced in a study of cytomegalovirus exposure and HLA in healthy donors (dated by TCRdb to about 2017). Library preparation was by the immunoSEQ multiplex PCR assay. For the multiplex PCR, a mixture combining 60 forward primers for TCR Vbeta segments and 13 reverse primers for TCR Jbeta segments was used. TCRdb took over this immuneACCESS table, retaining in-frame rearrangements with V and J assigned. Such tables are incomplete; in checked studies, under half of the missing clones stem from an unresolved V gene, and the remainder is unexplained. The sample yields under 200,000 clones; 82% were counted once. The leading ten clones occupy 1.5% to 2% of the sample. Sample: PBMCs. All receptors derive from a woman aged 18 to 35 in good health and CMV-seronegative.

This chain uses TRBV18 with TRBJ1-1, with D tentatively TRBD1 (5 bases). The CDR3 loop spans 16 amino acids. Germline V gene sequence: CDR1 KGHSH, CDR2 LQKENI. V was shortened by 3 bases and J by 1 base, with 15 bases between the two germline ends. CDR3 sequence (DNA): TGTGCCAGCTCACCTGGTGGGGGGGGAGCGAACACTGAAGCTTTCTTT. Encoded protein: CASSPGGGGANTEAFF. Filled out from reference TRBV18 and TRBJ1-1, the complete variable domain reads NAGVMQNPRHLVRRRGQEARLRCSPMKGHSHVYWYRQLPEEGLKFMVYLQKENIIDESGMPKERFSAEFPKEGPSILRIQQVVRGDSAAYFCASSPGGGGANTEAFFGQGTRLTVV.

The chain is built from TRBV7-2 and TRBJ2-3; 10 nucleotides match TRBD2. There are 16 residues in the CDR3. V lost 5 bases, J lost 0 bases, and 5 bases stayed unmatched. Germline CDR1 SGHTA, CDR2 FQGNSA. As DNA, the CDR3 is TGTGCCAGCAGCCTAATAGCGGGAGGCAGCACAGATACGCAGTATTTT. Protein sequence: CASSLIAGGSTDTQYF.

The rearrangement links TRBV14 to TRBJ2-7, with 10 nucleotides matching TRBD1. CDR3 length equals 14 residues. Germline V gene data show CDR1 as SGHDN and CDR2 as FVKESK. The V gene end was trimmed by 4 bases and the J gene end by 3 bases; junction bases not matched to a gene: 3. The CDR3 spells CASSRDRGYYEQYF. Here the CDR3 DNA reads TGTGCCAGCAGCCGGGACAGGGGTTACTACGAGCAGTACTTC.

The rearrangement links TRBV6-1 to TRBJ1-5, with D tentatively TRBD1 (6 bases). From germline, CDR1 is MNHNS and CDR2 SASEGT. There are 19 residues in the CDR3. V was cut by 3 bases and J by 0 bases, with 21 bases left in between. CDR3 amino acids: CASSDEAGAAPVSNQPQHF. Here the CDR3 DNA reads TGTGCCAGCAGTGACGAGGCAGGGGCCGCTCCGGTTAGCAATCAGCCCCAGCATTTT.

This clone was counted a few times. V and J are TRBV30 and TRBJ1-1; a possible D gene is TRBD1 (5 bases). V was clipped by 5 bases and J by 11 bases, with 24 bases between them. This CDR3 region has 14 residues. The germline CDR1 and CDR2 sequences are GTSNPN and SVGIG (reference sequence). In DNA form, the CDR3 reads TGTGCCTGGGGTCGCCCGCAGATTGGGGCGATGGCTTTCTTT. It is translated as CAWGRPQIGAMAFF.

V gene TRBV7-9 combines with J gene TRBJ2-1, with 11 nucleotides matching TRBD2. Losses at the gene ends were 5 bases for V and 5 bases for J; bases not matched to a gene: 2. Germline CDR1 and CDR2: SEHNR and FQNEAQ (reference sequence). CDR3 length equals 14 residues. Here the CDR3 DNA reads TGTGCCAGCAGCCCGGGACTAGCGGACAATGAGCAGTTCTTC. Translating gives CASSPGLADNEQFF.

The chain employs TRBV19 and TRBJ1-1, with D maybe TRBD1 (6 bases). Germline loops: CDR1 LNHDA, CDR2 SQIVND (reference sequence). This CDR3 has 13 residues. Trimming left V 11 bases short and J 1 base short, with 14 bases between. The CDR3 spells CAGRGWSNTEAFF. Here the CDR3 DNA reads TGTGCCGGCAGGGGATGGTCGAACACTGAAGCTTTCTTT.

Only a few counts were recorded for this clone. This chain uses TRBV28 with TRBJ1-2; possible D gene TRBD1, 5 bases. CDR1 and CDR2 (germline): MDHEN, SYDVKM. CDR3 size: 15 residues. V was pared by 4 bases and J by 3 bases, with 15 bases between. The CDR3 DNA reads TGTGCCAGCAGTTCCCCAACCGACAGCTACTATGGCTACACCTTC. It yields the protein CASSSPTDSYYGYTF.

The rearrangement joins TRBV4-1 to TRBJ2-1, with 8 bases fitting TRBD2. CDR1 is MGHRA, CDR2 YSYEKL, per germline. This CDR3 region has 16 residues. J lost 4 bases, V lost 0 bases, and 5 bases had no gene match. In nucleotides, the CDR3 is TGCGCCAGCAGCCAAGAGTCACGCGGGAGGTACAATGAGCAGTTCTTC. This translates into CASSQESRGRYNEQFF.

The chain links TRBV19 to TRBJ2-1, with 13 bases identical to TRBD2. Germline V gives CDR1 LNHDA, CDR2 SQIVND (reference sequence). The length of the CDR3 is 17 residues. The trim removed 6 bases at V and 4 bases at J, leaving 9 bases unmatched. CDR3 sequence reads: CASSKTSGGPSYNEQFF. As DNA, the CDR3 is TGTGCCAGTAGCAAGACTAGCGGGGGGCCCTCGTACAATGAGCAGTTCTTC.